One sample yielded the 24 T cell receptor beta chains listed below, sequenced in a study of blood T cell repertoires in COVID-19. Method: immunoSEQ multiplex PCR; TCRdb's copy keeps in-frame clones and lacks some. The profile shows about 95,000 clones, roughly 79% of them singletons. Sequencing input: peripheral blood. Receptor source: an elderly man with COVID-19, enrolled during active disease.

The rearrangement links TRBV5-1 to TRBJ1-6; 7 nucleotides match TRBD1. Germline CDR1 and CDR2: SGHRS and YFSETQ. The CDR3 is made up of 15 amino acids. Trimming at V came to 3 bases and at J to 9 bases, leaving 9 bases not matched to a gene. The CDR3 is CASSSTTGVSSPLHF. CDR3 nucleotide sequence: TGCGCCAGCAGCTCCACAACAGGGGTTAGTTCACCCCTCCACTTT.

J is TRBJ1-1 and V is TRBV6-5, with TRBD1 matching 9 bases. The CDR3 covers 13 residues. J gave up 5 bases and V 6 bases, and 4 bases lay outside the gene matches. CDR1 and CDR2 (germline): MNHEY, SVGAGI. CDR3: CASRDRGLTEAFF. In DNA, the CDR3 is TGTGCCAGCAGGGACAGGGGATTGACTGAAGCTTTCTTT.

As regards this clone: One end of the junction is discordant with germline, which a read error may explain. The genes are TRBV11-2 and TRBJ2-5; 12 nucleotides align to TRBD2. CDR3 length equals 15 residues. In germline, CDR1 is SGHAT, CDR2 FQNNGV. The chain's CDR3 is CASSLQGRLAGAQHF. DNA of the CDR3: TGTGCCAGCAGCTTACAGGGTCGACTAGCGGGAGCGCAACACTTC.

This clone has more than one count but fewer than ten. J is TRBJ2-2 and V is TRBV30; 8 bases are shared with TRBD1. Germline-derived CDR1 and CDR2 are GTSNPN and SVGIG (reference sequence). The CDR3 is made up of 17 amino acids. The ends lost 3 bases at V and 3 bases at J; junction bases unmatched: 12. CDR3 sequence: CAWSKPRGPSDTGELFF. As DNA, the CDR3 is TGTGCCTGGAGCAAACCCAGGGGGCCTTCGGACACCGGGGAGCTGTTTTTT.

The chain has TRBV4-2 and TRBJ2-1; 9 positions match TRBD1. This CDR3 is 18 amino acids long. With V trimmed by 2 bases and J by 2 bases, 10 bases remained unmatched. Germline-derived CDR1 and CDR2 are LGHNA and YNFKEQ. The CDR3 region is CASSQRLFGTGTYNEQFF. CDR3 nucleotides: TGTGCCAGCAGCCAACGACTCTTTGGGACAGGGACCTACAATGAGCAGTTCTTC.

This chain links TRBV27 with TRBJ1-6, with TRBD1 as a possible D gene (6 bases). The germline V gene has CDR1 MNHEY and CDR2 SMNVEV (reference sequence). The ends were cut back, 5 bases at V and 10 bases at J, with 24 bases in the middle. This CDR3 has 17 residues. CDR3 nucleotides: TGTGCCAGCAGTCTGGAAAGCAGGGGCCTCGTTTGGTCACCCCTCCACTTT. Encoded protein: CASSLESRGLVWSPLHF.

The rearrangement uses TRBV27 and TRBJ1-5, with D tentatively TRBD1 (6 bases). Germline V gene sequence: CDR1 MNHEY, CDR2 SMNVEV (reference sequence). The CDR3 sequence is 13 residues long. V was trimmed by 3 bases and J by 7 bases, leaving 10 bases between them. The chain's CDR3 is CASSLTGYQPQHF. The CDR3 region has the DNA TGTGCCAGCAGTTTGACAGGTTACCAGCCCCAGCATTTT.

The chain is built from TRBV18 and TRBJ2-7; TRBD1 agrees at 7 bases. V lost 0 bases to trimming and J lost 5 bases; unmatched junction nucleotides: 10. Germline V lookup: CDR1 KGHSH, CDR2 LQKENI. The CDR3 sequence is 16 residues long. The CDR3 DNA follows: TGTGCCAGCTCACCACCGGGCGGCAGGGGGTTCAACGAGCAGTACTTC. Amino acids: CASSPPGGRGFNEQYF.

V is TRBV5-4 and J is TRBJ1-2; 9 nucleotides line up with TRBD1. CDR1 SGHNT and CDR2 YYREEE come from the germline V gene (reference sequence). The ends lost 1 base at V and 2 bases at J; junction bases unmatched: 3. The CDR3 is 15 amino acids. CDR3 sequence (DNA): TGTGCCAGCAGCTTGCGACAGGGGGTAAACTATGGCTACACCTTC. This codes for CASSLRQGVNYGYTF.

This clone was found once. The chain recombines TRBV11-3 with TRBJ2-1; 8 bases map to TRBD2. This CDR3 is built from 16 residues. The germline V gene has CDR1 SGHNT and CDR2 YENEEA. The ends lost 5 bases at V and 6 bases at J; junction bases unmatched: 12. CDR3 coding DNA: TGTGCCAGCAGCGTAATAAGCGGGAGCGATGGCAATGAGCAGTTCTTC. This sequence encodes CASSVISGSDGNEQFF.

This chain uses TRBV18 with TRBJ2-3; TRBD1 is a possible D gene (5 bases). CDR1 KGHSH and CDR2 LQKENI come from the germline V gene. The CDR3 totals 13 residues. Trimming removed 2 bases at V and 15 bases at J, with 18 bases between. The CDR3 reads CASSPAGRLGHYF. Written as DNA, the CDR3 is TGTGCCAGCTCACCAGCCGGACGTTTGGGGCACTATTTT.

This clone was picked up a small number of times. The chain carries TRBV6-2 or TRBV6-3 and TRBJ2-3, with TRBD1 identical over 9 bases. The trim removed 2 bases at V and 0 bases at J, leaving 6 bases unmatched. Germline CDR1 reads MNHEY; CDR2 reads SVGEGT. This CDR3 has 17 residues. This CDR3 reads CASSYETGTGSTDTQYF. Written as DNA, the CDR3 is TGTGCCAGCAGTTACGAAACCGGGACAGGGAGCACAGATACGCAGTATTTT.

The chain couples TRBV6-5 to TRBJ1-4; 7 bases align to TRBD1. CDR3 length: 15 residues. V shed 0 bases, J shed 8 bases, and the junction held 6 bases outside the gene matches. Germline lookup yields CDR1 MNHEY and CDR2 SVGAGI. CDR3 coding DNA: TGTGCCAGCAGTTACTCGGGACAGCCGGAGGAAAAACTGTTTTTT. Its translation is CASSYSGQPEEKLFF.

V and J are TRBV6-6 and TRBJ2-7; 7 bases align to TRBD1. J was trimmed by 5 bases and V by 4 bases; bases with no gene match: 11. Per germline, CDR1 MNHNY and CDR2 SVGAGI (reference sequence). The CDR3 runs to 15 residues. The CDR3 nucleotides are TGTGCCAGCAGTTGGGCTTCAACAGGGGCGGACGAGCAGTACTTC. Its protein is CASSWASTGADEQYF.

This clone was observed a handful of times. The chain is built from TRBV5-6 and TRBJ2-7; the match to TRBD2 covers 8 bases. V was pared by 2 bases and J by 2 bases, with 3 bases of the junction left unmatched. Germline lookup yields CDR1 SGHDT and CDR2 YYEEEE. The CDR3 runs to 14 residues. CDR3 residues: CASSFRGLAYEQYF. The CDR3 DNA sequence: TGTGCCAGCAGCTTCCGGGGACTAGCCTACGAGCAGTACTTC.

V is TRBV19 and J is TRBJ2-7; TRBD2 agrees at 7 bases. After removal of 4 bases from V and 3 bases from J, the junction contained 6 bases not matched to a gene. CDR1 and CDR2 from the germline V gene are LNHDA and SQIVND (reference sequence). This CDR3 has 14 amino acids. CDR3 in DNA: TGTGCCAGTAGTACCAATGGGGGGGGCTACGAGCAGTACTTC. This sequence encodes CASSTNGGGYEQYF.

This chain links TRBV27 with TRBJ1-2; D is possibly TRBD1 (6 bases). This CDR3 contains 14 residues. From germline, CDR1 is MNHEY and CDR2 SMNVEV (reference sequence). V lost 6 bases to trimming and J lost 8 bases, with 19 bases between them. The CDR3 DNA follows: TGTGCCAGCAGACTCGACGGCCCCAGGGGCGGCTACACCTTC. Protein: CASRLDGPRGGYTF.

The chain couples TRBV28 to TRBJ1-2; D possibly corresponds to TRBD1 (6 bases). CDR1 is MDHEN, CDR2 SYDVKM, per germline. V lost 8 bases and J 0 bases, leaving 7 bases between the germline ends. This CDR3 has 12 residues. The CDR3 loop is CASAGANYGYTF. In nucleotides, the CDR3 is TGTGCCAGCGCAGGGGCTAACTATGGCTACACCTTC.

V gene TRBV7-2 combines with J gene TRBJ2-5, with TRBD2 identical over 11 bases. Losses at the gene ends were 0 bases for V and 4 bases for J; bases not matched to a gene: 4. CDR1 SGHTA and CDR2 FQGNSA come from the germline V gene. This CDR3 is 16 amino acids long. CDR3 nucleotides: TGTGCCAGCAGCTTAGCTAGCGGGGGGGCGGGAGAGACCCAGTACTTC. The encoded protein is CASSLASGGAGETQYF.

This clone was picked up a small number of times. The chain recombines TRBV19 with TRBJ1-2; 12 bases line up with TRBD1. This CDR3 has 14 amino acids. Germline loops: CDR1 LNHDA, CDR2 SQIVND (reference sequence). Trimming took 6 bases from V and 7 from J; bases not matched to a gene: 6. CDR3 sequence: CASRGTGGIGGYTF. The CDR3 DNA follows: TGTGCCAGTAGAGGGACAGGGGGCATTGGTGGCTACACCTTC.

V is TRBV7-2 and J is TRBJ2-7, with 9 bases fitting TRBD1. The CDR3 is made up of 14 amino acids. The V and J ends lost 3 bases and 6 bases, in that order; junction bases with no gene match: 6. Per the germline V gene, CDR1 is SGHTA and CDR2 is FQGNSA. CDR3 coding DNA: TGTGCCAGCAGCTTCAAGGACAGGGGAAGCGAGCAGTACTTC. It is translated as CASSFKDRGSEQYF.

This chain connects TRBV10-3 to TRBJ1-2; D ambiguous. Germline V lookup: CDR1 ENHRY, CDR2 SYGVKD. V shed 7 bases and J shed 4 bases, with 10 bases lying between them. The CDR3 runs 12 residues. CDR3 DNA sequence: TGTGCCATCACTAGCTCAAGCTATGGCTACACCTTC. It specifies CAITSSSYGYTF.

The chain joins TRBV2 to TRBJ2-3; 13 positions agree with TRBD2. This CDR3 has 14 amino acids. V lost 5 bases to trimming and J lost 8 bases; unmatched junction nucleotides: 4. Looked up from germline, CDR1 is SNHLY and CDR2 is FYNNEI. CDR3 bases: TGTGCCAGCAGTAGAGGGACTAGCGGGATTACGCAGTATTTT. It is translated as CASSRGTSGITQYF.

The rearrangement joins TRBV30 to TRBJ1-6, with 10 bases matching TRBD1. Germline V gene data show CDR1 as GTSNPN and CDR2 as SVGIG (reference sequence). This CDR3 contains 12 residues. J lost 7 bases, V lost 8 bases, and 2 bases had no gene match. The CDR3 coding sequence is TGTGCCGGGGGACAGGGGAATTCACCCCTCCACTTT. Its translation: CAGGQGNSPLHF.